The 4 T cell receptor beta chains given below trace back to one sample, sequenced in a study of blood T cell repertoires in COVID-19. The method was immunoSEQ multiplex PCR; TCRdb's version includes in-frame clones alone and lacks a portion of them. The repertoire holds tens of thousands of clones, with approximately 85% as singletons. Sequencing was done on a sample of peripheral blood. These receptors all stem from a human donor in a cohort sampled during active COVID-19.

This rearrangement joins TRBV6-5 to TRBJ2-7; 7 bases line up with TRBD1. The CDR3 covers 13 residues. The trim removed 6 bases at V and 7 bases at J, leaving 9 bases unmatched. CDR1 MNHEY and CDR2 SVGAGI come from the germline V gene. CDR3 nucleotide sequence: TGTGCCAGCAGAATGACAGGGTCTCAGGAGCAGTACTTC. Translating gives CASRMTGSQEQYF.

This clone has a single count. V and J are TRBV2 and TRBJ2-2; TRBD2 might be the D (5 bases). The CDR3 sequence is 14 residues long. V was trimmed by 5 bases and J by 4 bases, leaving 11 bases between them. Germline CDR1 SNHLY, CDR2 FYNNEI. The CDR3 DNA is TGTGCCAGCAGTTCACTAGGGCCCACCGGGGAGCTGTTTTTT. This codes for CASSSLGPTGELFF. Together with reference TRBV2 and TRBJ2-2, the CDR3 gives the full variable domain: EPEVTQTPSHQVTQMGQEVILRCVPISNHLYFYWYRQILGQKVEFLVSFYNNEISEKSEIFDDQFSVERPDGSNFTLKIRSTKLEDSAMYFCASSSLGPTGELFFGEGSRLTVL.

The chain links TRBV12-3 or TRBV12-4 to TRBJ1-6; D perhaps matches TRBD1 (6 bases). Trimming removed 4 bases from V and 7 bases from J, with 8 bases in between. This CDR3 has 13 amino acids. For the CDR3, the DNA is TGTGCCAGCAGTTGGACAGAAAATTCACCCCTCCACTTT. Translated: CASSWTENSPLHF.

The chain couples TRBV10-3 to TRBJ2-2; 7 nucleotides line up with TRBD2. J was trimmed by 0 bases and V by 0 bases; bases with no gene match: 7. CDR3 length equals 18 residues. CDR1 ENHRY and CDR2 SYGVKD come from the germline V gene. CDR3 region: CAISESPQRGPNTGELFF. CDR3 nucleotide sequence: TGTGCCATCAGTGAGTCCCCCCAGCGGGGCCCGAACACCGGGGAGCTGTTTTTT.